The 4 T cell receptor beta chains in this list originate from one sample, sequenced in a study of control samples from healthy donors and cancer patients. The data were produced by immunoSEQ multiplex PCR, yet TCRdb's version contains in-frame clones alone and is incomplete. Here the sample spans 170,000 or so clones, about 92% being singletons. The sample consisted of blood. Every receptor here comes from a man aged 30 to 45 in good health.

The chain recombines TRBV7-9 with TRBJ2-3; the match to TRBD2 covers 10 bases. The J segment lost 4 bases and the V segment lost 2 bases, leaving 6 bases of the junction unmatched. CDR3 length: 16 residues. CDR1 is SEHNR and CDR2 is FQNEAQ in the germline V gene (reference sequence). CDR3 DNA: TGTGCCAGCAGCTTACAGAGCGGGGGGGCAGCAGATACGCAGTATTTT. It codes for CASSLQSGGAADTQYF. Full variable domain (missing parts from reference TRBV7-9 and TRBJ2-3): DTGVSQNPRHKITKRGQNVTFRCDPISEHNRLYWYRQTLGQGPEFLTYFQNEAQLEKSRLLSDRFSAERPKGSFSTLEIQRTEQGDSAMYLCASSLQSGGAADTQYFGPGTRLTVL.

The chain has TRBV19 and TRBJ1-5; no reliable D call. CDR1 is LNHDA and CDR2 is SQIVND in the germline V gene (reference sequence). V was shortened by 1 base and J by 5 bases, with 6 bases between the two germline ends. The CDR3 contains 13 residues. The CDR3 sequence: CASSIGGHQPQHF. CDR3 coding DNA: TGTGCCAGTAGTATAGGCGGACATCAGCCCCAGCATTTT. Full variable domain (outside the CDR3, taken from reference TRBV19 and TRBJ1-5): DGGITQSPKYLFRKEGQNVTLSCEQNLNHDAMYWYRQDPGQGLRLIYYSQIVNDFQKGDIAEGYSVSREKKESFPLTVTSAQKNPTAFYLCASSIGGHQPQHFGDGTRLSIL.

The CDR3 loop is CASSELGTLAKNIQYF. The CDR3 coding sequence is TGTGCCAGCAGCGAGCTAGGGACGCTAGCCAAAAACATTCAGTACTTC. J is TRBJ2-4 and V is TRBV4-2; tentatively, D is TRBD1 or TRBD2 (5 bases each). This CDR3 is 16 amino acids long. Germline assignment: CDR1 LGHNA and CDR2 YNFKEQ. The V gene lost 5 bases and the J gene lost 0 bases, with 14 bases spanning the gap.

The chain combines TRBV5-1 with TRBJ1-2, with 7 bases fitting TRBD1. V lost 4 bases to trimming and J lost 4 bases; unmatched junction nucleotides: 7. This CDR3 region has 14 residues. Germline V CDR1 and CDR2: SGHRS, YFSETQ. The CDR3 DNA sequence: TGCGCCAGCAGCCCCGGGACAGCTAGCTATGGCTACACCTTC. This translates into CASSPGTASYGYTF.